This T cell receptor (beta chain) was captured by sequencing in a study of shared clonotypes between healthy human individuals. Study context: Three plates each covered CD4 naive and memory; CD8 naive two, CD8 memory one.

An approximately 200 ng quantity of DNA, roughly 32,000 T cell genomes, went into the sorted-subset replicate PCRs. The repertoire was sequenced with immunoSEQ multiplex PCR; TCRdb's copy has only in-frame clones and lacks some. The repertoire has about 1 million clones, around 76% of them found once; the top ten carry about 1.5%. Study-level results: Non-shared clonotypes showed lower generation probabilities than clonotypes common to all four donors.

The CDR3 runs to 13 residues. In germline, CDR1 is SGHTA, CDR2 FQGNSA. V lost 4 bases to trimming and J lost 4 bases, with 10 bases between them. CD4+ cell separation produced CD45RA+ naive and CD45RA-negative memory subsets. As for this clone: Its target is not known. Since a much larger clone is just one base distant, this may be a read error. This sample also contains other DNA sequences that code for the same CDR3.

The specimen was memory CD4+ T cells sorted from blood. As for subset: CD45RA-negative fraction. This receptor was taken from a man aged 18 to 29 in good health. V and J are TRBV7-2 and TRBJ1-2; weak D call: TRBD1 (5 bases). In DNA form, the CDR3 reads TGTGCCAGCAGCTCGGGACGGATCTATGGCTACACCTTC. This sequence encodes CASSSGRIYGYTF.